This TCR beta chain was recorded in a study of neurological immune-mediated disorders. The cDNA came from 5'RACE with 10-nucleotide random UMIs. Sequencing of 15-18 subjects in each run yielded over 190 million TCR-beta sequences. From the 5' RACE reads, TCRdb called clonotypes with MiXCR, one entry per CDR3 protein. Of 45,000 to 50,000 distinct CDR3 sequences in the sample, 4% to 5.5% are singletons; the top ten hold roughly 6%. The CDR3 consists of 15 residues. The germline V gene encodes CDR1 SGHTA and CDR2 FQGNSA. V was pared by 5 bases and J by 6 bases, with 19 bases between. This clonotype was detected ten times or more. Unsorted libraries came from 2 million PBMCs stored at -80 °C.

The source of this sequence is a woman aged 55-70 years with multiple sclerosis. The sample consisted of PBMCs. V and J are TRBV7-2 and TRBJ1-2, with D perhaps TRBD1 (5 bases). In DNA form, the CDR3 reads TGTGCCAGCAGCCCAACGCTTTGGAGGGACGATGGCTACACCTTC. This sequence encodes CASSPTLWRDDGYTF.